Listed below are T cell receptor beta chains from one sample, sequenced in a study of post-analysis software for immune sequencing data. TCRdb redid the calling of the PCR reads with MiXCR, one entry per CDR3 protein. The table records some 260,000 distinct CDR3 sequences, 30% to 45% of them present only once. The sequenced sample was blood. These receptors were taken from a girl between 10 and 17 years old with multiple sclerosis. CDR3s include the opening cysteine and the closing phenylalanine or tryptophan. The order of the fields is D gene, clone size, J gene, V gene, CDR3 length, CDR3 DNA, CDR3 protein. D genes are given only for firm matches. Clone size is shown for a subset of rows, as once, few, many or a class of expanded clone.

. | . | TRBJ2-7 | TRBV6-1 | 12 | TGTGCCAGCAGTGACGTGACTGGAGAGCAGTACTTC | CASSDVTGEQYF
TRBD2 | many | TRBJ2-1 | TRBV20-1 | 13 | TGCAGTGCTAGGACTAGCGGGCGCAATGAGCAGTTCTTC | CSARTSGRNEQFF
TRBD2 | . | TRBJ2-7 | TRBV29-1 | 13 | TGCAGCGCATCGGGAGGGAACTCCTACGAGCAGTACTTC | CSASGGNSYEQYF
. | many | TRBJ1-2 | TRBV28 | 13 | TGTGCCAGCAGTTTAGGGCAGGAGTATGGCTACACCTTC | CASSLGQEYGYTF
. | many | TRBJ2-1 | TRBV7-3 | 14 | TGTGCCAGCAGCTTAGAACTAGCCAACAATGAGCAGTTCTTC | CASSLELANNEQFF
TRBD1 | many | TRBJ2-1 | TRBV5-1 | 16 | TGCGCCAGCAGCAGTCGGACAGGGAGTTCCTACAATGAGCAGTTCTTC | CASSSRTGSSYNEQFF
. | . | TRBJ1-2 | TRBV11-1 | 12 | TGTGCCAGCAGCTTAGACAGTTCTGGCTACACCTTC | CASSLDSSGYTF
. | once | TRBJ2-3 | TRBV20-1 | 13 | TGCAGTGCTAGAGGAGGGCCAGGAGATACGCAGTATTTT | CSARGGPGDTQYF
TRBD2 | . | TRBJ2-7 | TRBV20-1 | 16 | TGCAGTGCTAGCCCCCCTAGCGGGAGGGCCTACAATGAGCAGTACTTC | CSASPPSGRAYNEQYF
TRBD2 | many | TRBJ2-1 | TRBV20-1 | 14 | TGCAGTGCTAGTCGGGTAGCGGGGGCTAATGAGCAGTTCTTC | CSASRVAGANEQFF
TRBD1 | many | TRBJ2-3 | TRBV6-6 | 16 | TGTGCCAGCAGTCAAGTGGACAGGGGGCGCCCAGATACGCAGTATTTT | CASSQVDRGRPDTQYF
. | many | TRBJ1-2 | TRBV20-1 | 10 | TGCAGTGCTAGGGGGGCTGGCTACACCTTC | CSARGAGYTF
. | once | TRBJ1-1 | TRBV6-5 | 15 | TGTGCCAGCAGTTACTCCGCGAGGGGGAACACTGAAGCTTTCTTT | CASSYSARGNTEAFF
TRBD1 | many | TRBJ2-3 | TRBV5-1 | 15 | TGCGCCAGCACCAAAACCGGGACAGGGACCGATACGCAGTATTTT | CASTKTGTGTDTQYF
TRBD2 | . | TRBJ2-3 | TRBV4-2 | 15 | TGTGCCAGCAGTCCGAGCGGGGGGAGCACAGATACGCAGTATTTT | CASSPSGGSTDTQYF
TRBD2 | many | TRBJ2-3 | TRBV11-2 | 17 | TGTGCCAGCAGCGGGGCAGCGGGGGGGACATTCACAGATACGCAGTATTTT | CASSGAAGGTFTDTQYF
. | . | TRBJ1-2 | TRBV30 | 13 | TGTGCCTGGAGTCCCAACGGACTCTCTGGCTACACCTTC | CAWSPNGLSGYTF
. | many | TRBJ1-2 | TRBV12-3/TRBV12-4 | 14 | TGTGCCAGCAGCGCGGGCTCACAACCCTATGGCTACACCTTC | CASSAGSQPYGYTF
TRBD2 | many | TRBJ2-1 | TRBV20-1 | 14 | TGCAGTACGACCGGGACTAGCGTATCCAATGAGCAGTTCTTC | CSTTGTSVSNEQFF
. | many | TRBJ1-2 | TRBV29-1 | 11 | TGCAGCGTTGCCCAGAGGGATGGCTACACCTTC | CSVAQRDGYTF
. | many | TRBJ1-1 | TRBV7-9 | 18 | TGTGCCAGTGGCCAGTGGCGGTCTCCCCGGGACAAGAACACTGAAGCTTTCTTT | CASGQWRSPRDKNTEAFF
. | many | TRBJ1-4 | TRBV7-9 | 14 | TGTGCCAGCAGCCCAACCGGGCATGAGGAAAAACTGTTTTTT | CASSPTGHEEKLFF
. | . | TRBJ1-1 | TRBV5-8 | 14 | TGTGCCAGCAGCCGAGGGTTCATGAACACTGAAGCTTTCTTT | CASSRGFMNTEAFF
TRBD1 | many | TRBJ1-2 | TRBV12-3/TRBV12-4 | 18 | TGTGCCAGCAGGCACCTGGTACGACAGGGGGCCGTCAACTATGGCTACACCTTC | CASRHLVRQGAVNYGYTF
. | few | TRBJ2-3 | TRBV9 | 15 | TGTGCCAGCAGCCGACCGGGAGCGGGCACAGATACGCAGTATTTT | CASSRPGAGTDTQYF
. | . | TRBJ2-5 | TRBV10-3 | 12 | TGTGCCATCAGCAGGGGCGAAGAGACCCGGTACTTC | CAISRGEETRYF
TRBD1 | once | TRBJ1-4 | TRBV7-9 | 14 | TGTGCCAGCAGCGCGAACAGGGGGAATGAAAAACTGTTTTTT | CASSANRGNEKLFF
. | many | TRBJ1-5 | TRBV10-2 | 14 | TGCGCCAGCAGTGAGTCGACGGGGAATCAGCCCCAGCATTTT | CASSESTGNQPQHF
. | many | TRBJ2-1 | TRBV12-3/TRBV12-4 | 14 | TGTGCCAGCAGTTTAGGCAGGGGATACAATGAGCAGTTCTTC | CASSLGRGYNEQFF
TRBD1 | . | TRBJ2-7 | TRBV4-1 | 14 | TGCGCCAGCAGCCAAGGGGACAGAGCCTACGAGCAGTACTTC | CASSQGDRAYEQYF
. | . | TRBJ2-3 | TRBV19 | 16 | TGTGCCACCACACCCACTAGTGGGGGGGCCGGAGATACGCAGTATTTT | CATTPTSGGAGDTQYF
TRBD1 | many | TRBJ1-6 | TRBV3-1 | 17 | TGTGCCAGCAGCCTTGGGACAGGGGTTCGACTAAGTTCACCCCTCCACTTT | CASSLGTGVRLSSPLHF
. | . | TRBJ2-1 | TRBV2 | 15 | TGTGCCAGCAGTTTCGGTTCGGGCCAATCCAATGAGCAGTTCTTC | CASSFGSGQSNEQFF
TRBD1 | many | TRBJ2-3 | TRBV10-3 | 18 | TGTGCCATCAGTGAGGAGGGGACAGGGGGCGTCGGCACAGATACGCAGTATTTT | CAISEEGTGGVGTDTQYF
TRBD1 | few | TRBJ1-1 | TRBV27 | 17 | TGTGCCAGCAGTCTTCGCAGGGGGCCCGGACAGATAGCTGAAGCTTTCTTT | CASSLRRGPGQIAEAFF
. | . | TRBJ2-3 | TRBV12-3/TRBV12-4 | 13 | TGTGCCAGCAGTTTAGTGAACACAGATGCGCAGTATTTT | CASSLVNTDAQYF
. | . | TRBJ2-2 | TRBV7-8 | 12 | TGTGCCAGCAGCTCTTTATCCGGGGAGCTGTTTTTT | CASSSLSGELFF
. | . | TRBJ2-3 | TRBV4-2 | 14 | TGTGCCAGCAGCCAAGATGCGGGCACAGATACGCAGTATTTT | CASSQDAGTDTQYF
. | . | TRBJ2-7 | TRBV5-1 | 13 | TGCGCCAGCAGCTTCGGCCCCCAAGGGGCCCAGTACTTC | CASSFGPQGAQYF
. | . | TRBJ2-3 | TRBV20-1 | 17 | TGCAGTGCTAGAGATGGGGGTAGCGTTACTAGCACAGATACGCAGTATTTT | CSARDGGSVTSTDTQYF
TRBD2 | once | TRBJ2-5 | TRBV7-2 | 15 | TGTGCCAGCAGCCAAAAGCGGGGGACCCAAGAGACCCAGTACTTC | CASSQKRGTQETQYF
TRBD1 | many | TRBJ2-5 | TRBV29-1 | 14 | TGCAGCGTAGGGGACAGGGCGACCCAAGAGACCCAGTACTTC | CSVGDRATQETQYF
. | . | TRBJ2-7 | TRBV20-1 | 16 | TGCAGTGCTAGAGATTCCGGGGCAGTGACAAACTACGAGCAGTACTTC | CSARDSGAVTNYEQYF
. | few | TRBJ1-4 | TRBV5-1 | 16 | TGCGCCAGCAGACCCAGGGGCGGTCACCGAAATGAAAAACGGTTTTTT | CASRPRGGHRNEKRFF
. | . | TRBJ1-1 | TRBV5-1 | 17 | TGCGCCAGCAGCTTGGCCCAGGGACGGGCAGTCAACACTGAAGCTTTCTTT | CASSLAQGRAVNTEAFF
TRBD1 | many | TRBJ1-2 | TRBV6-4 | 15 | TGTGCCAGCAGTGTCTCCGGGACAGGGAGATATGGCTACACCTTC | CASSVSGTGRYGYTF
. | . | TRBJ1-1 | TRBV29-1 | 11 | TGCAGCGTTCGCAGCGGGACTGAAGCTTTCTTT | CSVRSGTEAFF
. | many | TRBJ1-1 | TRBV29-1 | 12 | TGCAGCGTTACCGACGGGAACACTGAAGCTTTCTTT | CSVTDGNTEAFF
TRBD1 | many | TRBJ1-4 | TRBV4-1 | 17 | TGCGCCAGCAGCCAACTTGGGGGGACAGGCGGGGATGAAAAACTGTTTTTT | CASSQLGGTGGDEKLFF
. | . | TRBJ2-7 | TRBV9 | 14 | TGTGCCGGCAGTCCGGGACTCAGCTCCTACGAGCAGTACTTC | CAGSPGLSSYEQYF